This TCR beta chain was observed in a study of cytomegalovirus exposure and HLA in healthy donors. Trimming removed 3 bases at V and 2 bases at J, with 11 bases between. The CDR3 runs 14 residues. Germline CDR1 reads KGHSH; CDR2 reads LQKENI. PCR amplification relied on 60 Vbeta primers (plus 13 Jbeta primers). Profiled with immunoSEQ multiplex PCR; TCRdb holds only in-frame clones, not every one. The sample lists 150,000 to 180,000 clones, about 80% occurring once. Sample: PBMCs. The sequence was collected from a man aged 30 to 39 in good health and CMV-seropositive. The chain links TRBV18 to TRBJ2-7; D might be TRBD1 (5 bases). In nucleotides, the CDR3 is TGTGCCAGCTCACCCTATCAAGGGGCCTACGAGCAGTACTTC. Its translation: CASSPYQGAYEQYF. The variable domain in full, with the rest retrieved from reference TRBV18 and TRBJ2-7, is NAGVMQNPRHLVRRRGQEARLRCSPMKGHSHVYWYRQLPEEGLKFMVYLQKENIIDESGMPKERFSAEFPKEGPSILRIQQVVRGDSAAYFCASSPYQGAYEQYFGPGTRLTVT.